These T cell receptor beta chains were read from a single sample in a study of blood T cell repertoires in COVID-19. Profiled with immunoSEQ multiplex PCR; TCRdb holds only in-frame clones, not every one. The table lists approximately 300,000 clones, around nine tenths of them singletons. Sample: PBMCs or T cells enriched from blood (not recorded which). The receptors were gathered from a woman in her twenties or thirties who had recovered from COVID-19. CDR3s include the opening cysteine and the closing phenylalanine or tryptophan. A D gene is named only where the DNA matches it firmly. A row's size may be missing; if present it is once, few, many or a size class.

v_gene	j_gene	abundance	d_gene	CDR3aa	CDR3nt
TRBV18	TRBJ1-2	-	-	CASSPVQGDLMGYTF	TGTGCCAGCTCACCGGTACAGGGTGATTTGATGGGCTACACCTTC
TRBV3-1/TRBV3-2	TRBJ1-2	-	-	CASSQDLSSLGYTF	TGTGCCAGCAGCCAAGATTTGAGTTCCTTGGGCTACACCTTC
TRBV7-2	TRBJ1-3	-	-	CASSLVRVNPSGNTIYF	TGTGCCAGCAGCTTAGTCCGGGTCAATCCCTCTGGAAACACCATATATTTT
TRBV27	TRBJ2-5	-	TRBD2	CASSLVLAGGPETQYF	TGTGCCAGCAGTTTAGTACTAGCGGGGGGGCCGGAGACCCAGTACTTC
TRBV5-1	TRBJ2-1	-	TRBD2	CASSLTSDNEQFF	TGCGCCAGCAGCTTAACTAGCGACAATGAGCAGTTCTTC
TRBV6-5	TRBJ1-1	-	TRBD1	CASRDRGRTEAFF	TGTGCCAGCCGAGACAGGGGGAGAACTGAAGCTTTCTTT
TRBV18	TRBJ2-2	-	-	CASSKYQGRDTGELFF	TGTGCCAGCTCAAAATACCAGGGGCGGGACACCGGGGAGCTGTTTTTT
TRBV7-9	TRBJ1-3	few	-	CASSLELDTIYF	TGTGCCAGCAGCTTAGAACTGGACACCATATATTTT
TRBV7-9	TRBJ1-1	few	TRBD1	CASSSGQEPEAFF	TGTGCCAGCAGCTCGGGACAGGAGCCTGAAGCTTTCTTT
TRBV7-9	TRBJ1-3	-	-	CASSLRTGGNTIYF	TGTGCCAGCAGCTTACGAACAGGGGGAAACACCATATATTTT
TRBV6-2/TRBV6-3	TRBJ2-1	once	TRBD1	CASSYFSGGTDEQFF	TGTGCCAGCAGTTACTTTTCAGGGGGCACGGATGAGCAGTTCTTC
TRBV27	TRBJ2-7	-	TRBD1	CASSLTGTGSYEQYF	TGTGCCAGCAGTTTGACCGGGACAGGGTCCTACGAGCAGTACTTC
TRBV14	TRBJ1-1	-	-	CASSQDKGDNLNTEAFF	TGTGCCAGCAGCCAAGATAAAGGGGATAATTTAAACACTGAAGCTTTCTTT
TRBV7-8	TRBJ1-3	-	-	CASSALRDSGNTIYF	TGTGCCAGCAGCGCACTGAGGGACTCTGGAAACACCATATATTTT
TRBV7-2	TRBJ1-6	-	TRBD1	CASSYRGQVWGYSPLHF	TGTGCCAGCAGCTACCGGGGACAGGTCTGGGGTTATTCACCCCTCCACTTT
TRBV6-5	TRBJ1-1	-	-	CATGPQGRAFF	TGTGCCACCGGACCCCAGGGTAGGGCTTTCTTT
TRBV5-1	TRBJ2-3	-	TRBD2	CASSYSGGADTQYF	TGCGCCAGCAGCTACAGCGGGGGGGCAGATACGCAGTATTTT
TRBV6-5	TRBJ1-4	-	-	CASSYSGTAGKLFF	TGTGCCAGCAGTTACTCGGGGACGGCGGGGAAACTGTTTTTT
TRBV27	TRBJ1-5	-	TRBD1	CASSLSRQGSNQPQHF	TGTGCCAGCAGTTTATCGCGACAGGGCAGCAATCAGCCCCAGCATTTT
TRBV4-2	TRBJ1-2	-	TRBD1	CASSQPKQGARNYGYTF	TGTGCCAGCAGCCAACCAAAACAGGGGGCGCGAAACTATGGCTACACCTTC
TRBV27	TRBJ1-5	-	TRBD1	CASSSRDRGIGQPQHF	TGTGCCAGCAGTTCCCGGGACAGGGGAATAGGTCAGCCCCAGCATTTT
TRBV5-1	TRBJ2-2	-	-	CASSEGGTGTGELFF	TGCGCCAGCAGCGAGGGTGGGACTGGCACCGGGGAGCTGTTTTTT
TRBV7-9	TRBJ2-4	-	TRBD1	CASSRGDRGSKNIQYF	TGTGCCAGCAGCCGAGGGGACAGGGGATCCAAAAACATTCAGTACTTC
TRBV12-3/TRBV12-4	TRBJ2-7	-	-	CASSLYRVDEQYF	TGTGCCAGCAGTCTCTACAGGGTGGACGAGCAGTACTTC
TRBV2	TRBJ2-4	-	-	CASRGALDIQYF	TGTGCCAGCAGGGGGGCTTTGGACATTCAGTACTTC
TRBV7-2	TRBJ2-7	-	TRBD1	CASSRKNRGLHEQYF	TGTGCCAGCAGCCGTAAAAACAGGGGGCTCCACGAGCAGTACTTC
TRBV5-1	TRBJ2-1	-	TRBD1	CASSLALGQDNEQFF	TGCGCCAGCAGCTTGGCTCTCGGACAGGACAATGAGCAGTTCTTC
TRBV5-4	TRBJ2-2	once	TRBD2	CASRRDRTSGNTGELFF	TGTGCCAGCAGGCGAGATAGGACTAGCGGAAACACCGGGGAGCTGTTTTTT
TRBV29-1	TRBJ1-5	few	-	CSVEVSGPDRFNQPQHF	TGCAGCGTTGAAGTCTCCGGGCCTGACAGGTTCAATCAGCCCCAGCATTTT
TRBV5-5	TRBJ2-5	-	-	CASSLRGNQETQYF	TGTGCCAGCAGCTTGAGGGGAAACCAAGAGACCCAGTACTTC
TRBV6-2/TRBV6-3	TRBJ2-7	-	TRBD1	CASSTQGAAYEQYF	TGTGCCAGCAGCACCCAGGGGGCCGCCTACGAGCAGTACTTC
TRBV21-1	TRBJ1-5	few	-	CASSKRTGGAKYQPQHF	TGTGCCAGCAGCAAGAGGACAGGGGGCGCGAAATATCAGCCCCAGCATTTT
TRBV7-2	TRBJ2-5	-	-	CASSSRAWTVQETQYF	TGTGCCAGCAGCTCCAGGGCGTGGACAGTCCAAGAGACCCAGTACTTC
TRBV12-5	TRBJ1-5	-	-	CASGLAILRGGNYSNQPQHF	TGTGCTAGTGGTTTGGCCATCCTGCGTGGGGGCAATTATAGCAATCAGCCCCAGCATTTT
TRBV5-5	TRBJ1-1	-	-	CASSLGSSGEAFF	TGTGCCAGCAGCTTGGGGTCCTCGGGGGAAGCTTTCTTT
TRBV15	TRBJ1-4	once	-	CATSRDRQSNEKLFF	TGTGCCACCAGCAGAGACCGCCAGTCTAATGAAAAACTGTTTTTT
TRBV5-6	TRBJ1-4	-	-	CASSSASSGYEKLFF	TGTGCCAGCAGCTCGGCGAGCTCGGGGTATGAAAAACTGTTTTTT
TRBV5-1	TRBJ2-1	once	TRBD2	CASSLGSGGEQFF	TGCGCCAGCAGCTTGGGTAGCGGGGGCGAGCAGTTCTTC
TRBV9	TRBJ2-1	-	-	CASTQGLDQFNEQFF	TGTGCCAGCACCCAAGGACTGGATCAATTCAATGAGCAGTTCTTC
TRBV2	TRBJ1-5	once	TRBD1	CASSGTGVGQPQHF	TGTGCCAGCAGCGGGACAGGGGTAGGTCAGCCCCAGCATTTT
TRBV2	TRBJ1-1	few	TRBD1	CASSEATGGVNTEAFF	TGTGCCAGCAGTGAAGCTACAGGGGGAGTGAACACTGAAGCTTTCTTT